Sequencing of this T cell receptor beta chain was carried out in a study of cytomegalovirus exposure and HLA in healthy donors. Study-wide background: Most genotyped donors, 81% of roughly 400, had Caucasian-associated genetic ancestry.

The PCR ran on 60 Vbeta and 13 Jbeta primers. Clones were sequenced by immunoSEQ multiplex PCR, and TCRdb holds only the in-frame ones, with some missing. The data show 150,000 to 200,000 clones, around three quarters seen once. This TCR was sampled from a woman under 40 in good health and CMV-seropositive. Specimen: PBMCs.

In DNA, the CDR3 is TGTGCAAGTCGCTTAGCGTTGGTCGACATGATGAACACTGAAGCTTTCTTT. Its protein product is CASRLALVDMMNTEAFF. J is TRBJ1-1 and V is TRBV12-2; TRBD1 is the table's D call and was not checked against the DNA. TRBV12-2 corresponds to a pseudogene. The CDR3 is made up of 17 amino acids.